Listed below are T cell receptor beta chains from one sample, sequenced in a study of T cell repertoires in cytomegalovirus infection. One entry per CDR3 protein results from TCRdb running MiXCR on the reads. The table lists about 310,000 distinct CDR3 sequences, about a sixth of them singletons. Sequences were obtained from PBMCs. These TCRs come from a human donor in good health (CMV status not recorded). Some clones in this sample may be carry-over from other donors' samples. The CDR3 runs from the conserved cysteine through the conserved F or W. Each record gives: CDR3 length, D gene, clone size, V gene, J gene, CDR3 DNA, CDR3 protein. D genes are given only for firm matches. A row's size may be missing; if present it is once, few, many or a size class.

cdr3_length: 14
d_call: NA
clone_size: many
v_call: TRBV7-8
j_call: TRBJ2-3
cdr3_nt: TGTGCCAGCAGCTTATCCCTAGGGTTAGATACGCAGTATTTT
cdr3_aa: CASSLSLGLDTQYF

cdr3_length: 17
d_call: NA
clone_size: many
v_call: TRBV7-9
j_call: TRBJ1-5
cdr3_nt: TGTGCCAGCAGCTTAGCGTCGAAAGGACGGGGAGCGGAGCCCCAGCATTTT
cdr3_aa: CASSLASKGRGAEPQHF

cdr3_length: 14
d_call: TRBD1
clone_size: NA
v_call: TRBV7-4
j_call: TRBJ1-4
cdr3_nt: TGTGCCAGCAGCACCGGACAGGGAGGAGAAAAACTGTTTTTT
cdr3_aa: CASSTGQGGEKLFF

cdr3_length: 17
d_call: TRBD2
clone_size: NA
v_call: TRBV20-1
j_call: TRBJ2-5
cdr3_nt: TGCAGTGCTACAGAAGCTGGGAACCAGCGGGGGCAAGAGACCCAGTACTTC
cdr3_aa: CSATEAGNQRGQETQYF

cdr3_length: 13
d_call: TRBD1
clone_size: NA
v_call: TRBV6-5
j_call: TRBJ2-2
cdr3_nt: TGTGCCAGTAGGGACAGCTACACCGGGGAGCTGTTTTTT
cdr3_aa: CASRDSYTGELFF

cdr3_length: 13
d_call: NA
clone_size: few
v_call: TRBV20-1
j_call: TRBJ1-1
cdr3_nt: TGCAGTGCTACCCAGGGCGGGTACACTGAAGCTTTCTTT
cdr3_aa: CSATQGGYTEAFF

cdr3_length: 15
d_call: TRBD1
clone_size: NA
v_call: TRBV9
j_call: TRBJ2-1
cdr3_nt: TGTGCCAGCAGCCCCCGGACAGGGGATGGGAATGAGCAGTTCTTC
cdr3_aa: CASSPRTGDGNEQFF

cdr3_length: 14
d_call: NA
clone_size: few
v_call: TRBV7-2
j_call: TRBJ1-2
cdr3_nt: TGTGCCAGCAGCCCAACCTTGCAGGCCTATGGCTACACCTTC
cdr3_aa: CASSPTLQAYGYTF

cdr3_length: 14
d_call: NA
clone_size: few
v_call: TRBV28
j_call: TRBJ2-5
cdr3_nt: TGTGCCAGCGTGCGGGACCGAGGGGGAGAGACCCAGTACTTC
cdr3_aa: CASVRDRGGETQYF

cdr3_length: 15
d_call: NA
clone_size: few
v_call: TRBV5-5
j_call: TRBJ2-7
cdr3_nt: TGTGCCAGCAGCTCCTACACAGACAGGTTTTACGAGCAGTACTTC
cdr3_aa: CASSSYTDRFYEQYF

cdr3_length: 16
d_call: TRBD1
clone_size: few
v_call: TRBV10-3
j_call: TRBJ1-1
cdr3_nt: TGTGCCATCAGTGAGTCGTTAGGGACAGGGAACACTGAAGCTTTCTTT
cdr3_aa: CAISESLGTGNTEAFF

cdr3_length: 11
d_call: NA
clone_size: NA
v_call: TRBV24-1
j_call: TRBJ2-1
cdr3_nt: TGTGCCACCAGTGATTTCAATGAGCAGTTCTTC
cdr3_aa: CATSDFNEQFF

cdr3_length: 16
d_call: NA
clone_size: few
v_call: TRBV5-6
j_call: TRBJ2-3
cdr3_nt: TGTGCCAGCAGCTTGTGGGCGGGATCCCGCGCAGATACGCAGTATTTT
cdr3_aa: CASSLWAGSRADTQYF

cdr3_length: 18
d_call: TRBD1
clone_size: many
v_call: TRBV6-6
j_call: TRBJ2-2
cdr3_nt: TGTGCCAGCAGTTACGCGCTATCGGACAGGGGACGTTCCGGGGAGCTGTTTTTT
cdr3_aa: CASSYALSDRGRSGELFF

cdr3_length: 16
d_call: NA
clone_size: NA
v_call: TRBV6-5
j_call: TRBJ2-1
cdr3_nt: TGTGCCAGCACTCAAAACCTCGGGACAAGTCACAATGAGCAGTTCTTC
cdr3_aa: CASTQNLGTSHNEQFF

cdr3_length: 15
d_call: TRBD1
clone_size: many
v_call: TRBV12-3/TRBV12-4
j_call: TRBJ1-6
cdr3_nt: TGTGCCAGCAGCCCTCGGACAGGGGGTAATTCACCCCTCCACTTT
cdr3_aa: CASSPRTGGNSPLHF

cdr3_length: 12
d_call: NA
clone_size: NA
v_call: TRBV2
j_call: TRBJ1-1
cdr3_nt: TGTGCCAGCAGTGACAGCAACACTGAAGCTTTCTTT
cdr3_aa: CASSDSNTEAFF

cdr3_length: 17
d_call: TRBD1
clone_size: NA
v_call: TRBV5-1
j_call: TRBJ2-5
cdr3_nt: TGCGCCAGCAGCTTTGTTCCGGGACAGGGGAACCAAGAGACCCAGTACTTC
cdr3_aa: CASSFVPGQGNQETQYF

cdr3_length: 14
d_call: TRBD2
clone_size: NA
v_call: TRBV5-1
j_call: TRBJ2-5
cdr3_nt: TGCGCCAGCAGCGAAAGGACTAGCGACGAGACCCAGTACTTC
cdr3_aa: CASSERTSDETQYF

cdr3_length: 14
d_call: NA
clone_size: NA
v_call: TRBV11-3
j_call: TRBJ2-5
cdr3_nt: TGTGCCAGCAGCTTAAGCTACGACAAAGAGACCCAGTACTTC
cdr3_aa: CASSLSYDKETQYF

cdr3_length: 15
d_call: TRBD2
clone_size: few
v_call: TRBV15
j_call: TRBJ2-3
cdr3_nt: TGTGCCACCAGCACTACGGGGGGGCCCACAGATACGCAGTATTTT
cdr3_aa: CATSTTGGPTDTQYF

cdr3_length: 17
d_call: TRBD2
clone_size: few
v_call: TRBV6-1
j_call: TRBJ2-5
cdr3_nt: TGTGCCAGCAGTTTGGGGACTAGCGGGGGGTACCAAGAGACCCAGTACTTC
cdr3_aa: CASSLGTSGGYQETQYF